The subject of this entry is one T cell receptor beta chain. The CDR3 is 14 residues long. Germline V lookup: CDR1 LGHNT, CDR2 FRNRAP. V was trimmed by 6 bases and J by 0 bases, leaving 9 bases between them. In the original workflow: Estimation of nucleated cell counts relied on the amplification of reference gene primers. Produced via immunoSEQ multiplex PCR; TCRdb's table is partial and in-frame only. V and J calls and clone size follow that table, whereas D and trimming were derived from the DNA. This table has approximately 68,000 clones, 75% to 90% appearing once. This sample is part of a study of blood T cell repertoires in COVID-19. Study background: Acute-phase and convalescent COVID-19 samples originated in the United States, Italy and Spain. From T cells, B-cell-depleted T cells, or PBMCs came the material, which was cDNA or gDNA.

The chain has TRBV12-5 and TRBJ1-3; TRBD1 is a possible D gene (5 bases). The sequencing sample was made of peripheral blood. The source of this sequence is a woman of 80 years or more with active or convalescent COVID-19. CDR3 sequence reads: CASGLDSSGNTIYF. CDR3 sequence (DNA): TGTGCTAGTGGGCTCGACAGCTCTGGAAACACCATATATTTT.